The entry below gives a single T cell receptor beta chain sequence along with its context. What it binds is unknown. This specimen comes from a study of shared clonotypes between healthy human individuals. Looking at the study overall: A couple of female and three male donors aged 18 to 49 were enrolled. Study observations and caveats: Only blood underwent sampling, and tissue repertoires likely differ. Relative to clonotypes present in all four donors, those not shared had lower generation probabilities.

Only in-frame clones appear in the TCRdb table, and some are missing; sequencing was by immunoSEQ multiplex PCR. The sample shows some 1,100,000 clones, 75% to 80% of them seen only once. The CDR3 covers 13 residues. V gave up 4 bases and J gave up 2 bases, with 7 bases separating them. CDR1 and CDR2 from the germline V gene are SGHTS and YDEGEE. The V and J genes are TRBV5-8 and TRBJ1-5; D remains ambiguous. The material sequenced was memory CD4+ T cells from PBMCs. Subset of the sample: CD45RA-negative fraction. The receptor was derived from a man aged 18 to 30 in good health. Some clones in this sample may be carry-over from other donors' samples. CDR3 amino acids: CASSTSGNQPQHF. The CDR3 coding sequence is TGTGCCAGCAGCACGTCAGGCAATCAGCCCCAGCATTTT.